The sequence of this T cell receptor (beta chain) was determined in a study of cytomegalovirus exposure and HLA in healthy donors. In germline, CDR1 is SGHNT, CDR2 YYREEE (reference sequence). The CDR3 sequence is 14 residues long. Trimming took 4 bases from V and 2 from J; bases not matched to a gene: 4. Study-level results: Beyond CMV serostatus, there was no information to go on about immune exposure. Differences between HLA loci emerged in a later analysis of TCR association rates, with DRB1 most and HLA-C fewest. Further analysis, carried out later, found HLA-associated TCR beta chains more clonally expanded than equally common other chains.

With regard to this clone: No antigen is known for it. This sample includes further DNA sequences coding for the same CDR3.

This PCR relied on a set of 60 Vbeta primers and 13 Jbeta primers. This table comes from immunoSEQ multiplex PCR, and its TCRdb copy is limited to in-frame clones, with some not included. The sample consists of 180,000 or so clones, 80% of them appearing once. The TCR originated in a girl aged 5-17 years in good health and CMV-seropositive. Source material: PBMCs. This chain uses TRBV5-4 with TRBJ2-7; 9 bases line up with TRBD1. The CDR3 sequence is CASSPRQGAYEQYF. The CDR3 DNA follows: TGTGCCAGCAGCCCTAGACAGGGGGCCTACGAGCAGTACTTC.